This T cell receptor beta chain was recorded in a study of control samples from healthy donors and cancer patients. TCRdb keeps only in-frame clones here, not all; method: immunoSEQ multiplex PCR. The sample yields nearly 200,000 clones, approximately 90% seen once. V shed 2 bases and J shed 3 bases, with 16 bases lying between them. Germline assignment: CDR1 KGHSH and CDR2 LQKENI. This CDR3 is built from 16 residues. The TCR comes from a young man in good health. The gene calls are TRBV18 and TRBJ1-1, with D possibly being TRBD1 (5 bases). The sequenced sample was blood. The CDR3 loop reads CASSPSRHTGDTEAFF. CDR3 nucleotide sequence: TGTGCCAGCTCACCATCCAGGCACACGGGGGACACTGAAGCTTTCTTT.